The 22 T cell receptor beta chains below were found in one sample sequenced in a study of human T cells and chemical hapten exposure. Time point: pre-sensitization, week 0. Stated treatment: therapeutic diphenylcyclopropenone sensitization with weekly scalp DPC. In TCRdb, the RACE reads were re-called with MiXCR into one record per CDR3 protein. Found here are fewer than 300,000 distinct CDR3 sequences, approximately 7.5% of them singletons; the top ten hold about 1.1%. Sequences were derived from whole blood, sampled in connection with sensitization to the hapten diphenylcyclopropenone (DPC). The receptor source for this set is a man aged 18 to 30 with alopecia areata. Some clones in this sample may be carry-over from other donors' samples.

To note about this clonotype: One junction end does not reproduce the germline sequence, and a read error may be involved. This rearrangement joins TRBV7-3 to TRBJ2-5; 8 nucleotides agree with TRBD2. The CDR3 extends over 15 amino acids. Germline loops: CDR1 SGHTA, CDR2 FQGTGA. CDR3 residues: CASSLASGRAENQYF. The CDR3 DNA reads TGTGCCAGCAGCTTAGCTAGCGGGCGCGCTGAGAACCAGTACTTC.

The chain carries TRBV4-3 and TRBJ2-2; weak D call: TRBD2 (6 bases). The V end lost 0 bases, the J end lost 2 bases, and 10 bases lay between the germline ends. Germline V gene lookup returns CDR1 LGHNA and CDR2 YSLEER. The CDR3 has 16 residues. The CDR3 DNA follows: TGCGCCAGCAGCCAAGATCGGGGGAGAAACACCGGGGAGCTGTTTTTT. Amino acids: CASSQDRGRNTGELFF.

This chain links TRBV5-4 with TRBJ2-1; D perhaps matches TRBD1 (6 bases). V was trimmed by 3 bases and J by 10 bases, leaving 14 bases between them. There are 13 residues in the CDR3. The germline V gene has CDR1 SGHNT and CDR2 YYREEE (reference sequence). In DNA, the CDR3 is TGTGCCAGCAGCTCCTACAGGGCCGACGAGCAGTTCTTC. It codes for CASSSYRADEQFF.

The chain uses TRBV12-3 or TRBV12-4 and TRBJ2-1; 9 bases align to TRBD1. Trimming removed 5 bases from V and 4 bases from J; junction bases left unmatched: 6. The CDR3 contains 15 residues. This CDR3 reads CASSGDRAVYNEQFF. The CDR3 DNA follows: TGTGCCAGCAGTGGGGACAGGGCGGTATACAATGAGCAGTTCTTC.

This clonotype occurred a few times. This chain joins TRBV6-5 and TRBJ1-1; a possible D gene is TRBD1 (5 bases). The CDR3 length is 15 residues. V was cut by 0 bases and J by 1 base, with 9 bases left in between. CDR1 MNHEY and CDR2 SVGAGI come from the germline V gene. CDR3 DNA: TGTGCCAGCAGTTACTCGGGACTACAGAACACTGAAGCTTTCTTT. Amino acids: CASSYSGLQNTEAFF.

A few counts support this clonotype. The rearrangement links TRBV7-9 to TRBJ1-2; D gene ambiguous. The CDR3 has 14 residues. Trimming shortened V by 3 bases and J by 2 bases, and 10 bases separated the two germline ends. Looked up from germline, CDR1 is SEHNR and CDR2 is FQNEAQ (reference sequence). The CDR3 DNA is TGTGCCAGCAGCTTGGTGATCCAGAACTATGGCTACACCTTC. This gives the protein CASSLVIQNYGYTF.

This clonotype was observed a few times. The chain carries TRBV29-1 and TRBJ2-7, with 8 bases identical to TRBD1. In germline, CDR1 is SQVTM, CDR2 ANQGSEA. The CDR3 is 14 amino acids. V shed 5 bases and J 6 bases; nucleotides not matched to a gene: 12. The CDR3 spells CSVSPDRAGGEQYF. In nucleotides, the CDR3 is TGCAGCGTTTCCCCGGACAGGGCTGGCGGCGAGCAGTACTTC.

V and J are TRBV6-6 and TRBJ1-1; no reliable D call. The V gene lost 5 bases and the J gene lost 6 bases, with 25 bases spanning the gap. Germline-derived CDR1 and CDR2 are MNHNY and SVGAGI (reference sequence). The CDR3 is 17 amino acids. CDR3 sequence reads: CASSGPRRTPQIAEAFF. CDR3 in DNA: TGTGCCAGCAGTGGCCCTCGGAGAACTCCCCAGATCGCTGAAGCTTTCTTT.

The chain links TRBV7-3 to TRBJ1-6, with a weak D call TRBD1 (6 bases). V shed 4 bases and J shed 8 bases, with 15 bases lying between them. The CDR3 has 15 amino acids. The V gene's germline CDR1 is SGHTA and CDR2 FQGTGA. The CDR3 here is CASSSHTGPYSPLHF. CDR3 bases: TGTGCCAGCAGCTCCCACACAGGGCCATATTCACCCCTCCACTTT.

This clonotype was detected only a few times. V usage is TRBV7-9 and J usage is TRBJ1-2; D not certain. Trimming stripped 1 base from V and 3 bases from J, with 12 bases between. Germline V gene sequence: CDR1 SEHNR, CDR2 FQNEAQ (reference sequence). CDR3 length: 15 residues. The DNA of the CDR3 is TGTGCCAGCAGCTTAGGACAATTTAGAGACTATGGCTACACCTTC. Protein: CASSLGQFRDYGYTF. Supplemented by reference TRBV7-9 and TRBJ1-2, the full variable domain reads DTGVSQNPRHKITKRGQNVTFRCDPISEHNRLYWYRQTLGQGPEFLTYFQNEAQLEKSRLLSDRFSAERPKGSFSTLEIQRTEQGDSAMYLCASSLGQFRDYGYTFGSGTRLTVV.

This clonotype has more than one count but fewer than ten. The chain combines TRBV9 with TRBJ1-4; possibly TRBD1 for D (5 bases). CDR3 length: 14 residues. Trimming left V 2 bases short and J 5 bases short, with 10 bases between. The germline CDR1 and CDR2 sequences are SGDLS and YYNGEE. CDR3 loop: CASSVSTENEKLFF. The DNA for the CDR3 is TGTGCCAGCAGCGTTTCGACAGAAAATGAAAAACTGTTTTTT. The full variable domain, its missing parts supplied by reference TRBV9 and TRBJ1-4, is DSGVTQTPKHLITATGQRVTLRCSPRSGDLSVYWYQQSLDQGLQFLIQYYNGEERAKGNILERFSAQQFPDLHSELNLSSLELGDSALYFCASSVSTENEKLFFGSGTQLSVL.

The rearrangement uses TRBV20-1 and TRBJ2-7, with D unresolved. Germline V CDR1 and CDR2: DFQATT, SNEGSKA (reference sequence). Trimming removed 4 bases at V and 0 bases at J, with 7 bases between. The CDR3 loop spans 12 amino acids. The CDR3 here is CSANTISYEQYF. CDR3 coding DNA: TGCAGTGCTAACACAATCTCCTACGAGCAGTACTTC.

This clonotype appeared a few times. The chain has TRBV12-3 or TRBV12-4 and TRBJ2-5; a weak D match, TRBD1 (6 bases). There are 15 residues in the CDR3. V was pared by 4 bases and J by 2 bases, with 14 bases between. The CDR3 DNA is TGTGCCAGCAGTTCCCAGGGGAGCGAGCAAGAGACCCAGTACTTC. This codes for CASSSQGSEQETQYF.

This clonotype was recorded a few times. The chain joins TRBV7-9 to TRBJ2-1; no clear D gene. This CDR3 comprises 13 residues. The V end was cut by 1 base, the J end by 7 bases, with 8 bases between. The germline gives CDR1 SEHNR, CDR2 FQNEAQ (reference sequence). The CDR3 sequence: CASSLVLVNEQFF. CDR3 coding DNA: TGTGCCAGCAGCTTAGTTTTGGTAAATGAGCAGTTCTTC.

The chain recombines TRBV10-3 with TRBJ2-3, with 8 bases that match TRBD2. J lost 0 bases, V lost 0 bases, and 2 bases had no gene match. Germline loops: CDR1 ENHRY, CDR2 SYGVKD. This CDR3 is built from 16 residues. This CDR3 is CAISESSGTSTDTQYF. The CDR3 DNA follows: TGTGCCATCAGTGAGTCTAGCGGGACTAGCACAGATACGCAGTATTTT.

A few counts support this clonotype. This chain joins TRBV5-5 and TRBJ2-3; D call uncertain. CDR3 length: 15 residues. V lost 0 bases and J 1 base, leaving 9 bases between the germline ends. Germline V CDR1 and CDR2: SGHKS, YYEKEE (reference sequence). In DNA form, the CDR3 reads TGTGCCAGCAGCTTGGAACGGATCCGCACAGATACGCAGTATTTT. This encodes CASSLERIRTDTQYF.

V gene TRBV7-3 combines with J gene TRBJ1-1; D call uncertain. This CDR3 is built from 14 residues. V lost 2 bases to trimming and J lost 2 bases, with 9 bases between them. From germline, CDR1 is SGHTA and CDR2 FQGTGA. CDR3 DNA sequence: TGTGCCAGCAGCTTAGAAGCAGGCAACACTGAAGCTTTCTTT. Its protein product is CASSLEAGNTEAFF.

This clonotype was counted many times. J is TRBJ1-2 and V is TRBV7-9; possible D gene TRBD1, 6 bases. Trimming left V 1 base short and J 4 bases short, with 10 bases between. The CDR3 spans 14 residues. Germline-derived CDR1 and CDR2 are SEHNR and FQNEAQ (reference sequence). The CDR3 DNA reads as TGTGCCAGCAGCTTAGGAGCAGGGGTCTATGGCTACACCTTC. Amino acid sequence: CASSLGAGVYGYTF. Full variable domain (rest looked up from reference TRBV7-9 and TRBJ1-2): DTGVSQNPRHKITKRGQNVTFRCDPISEHNRLYWYRQTLGQGPEFLTYFQNEAQLEKSRLLSDRFSAERPKGSFSTLEIQRTEQGDSAMYLCASSLGAGVYGYTFGSGTRLTVV.

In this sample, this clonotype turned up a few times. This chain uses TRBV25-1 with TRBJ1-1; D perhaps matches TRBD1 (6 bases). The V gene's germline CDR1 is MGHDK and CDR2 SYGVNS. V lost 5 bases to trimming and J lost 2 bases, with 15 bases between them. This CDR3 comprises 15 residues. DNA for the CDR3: TGTGCCAGCAGTAAAGGGGGGGAACTAAACACTGAAGCTTTCTTT. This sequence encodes CASSKGGELNTEAFF.

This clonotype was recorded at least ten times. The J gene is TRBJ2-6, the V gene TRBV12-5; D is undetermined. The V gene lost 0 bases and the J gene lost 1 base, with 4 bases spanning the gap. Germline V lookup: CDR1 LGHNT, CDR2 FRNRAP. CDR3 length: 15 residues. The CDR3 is CASGLVGSGANVLTF. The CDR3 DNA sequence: TGTGCTAGTGGTTTGGTAGGGTCTGGGGCCAACGTCCTGACTTTC.

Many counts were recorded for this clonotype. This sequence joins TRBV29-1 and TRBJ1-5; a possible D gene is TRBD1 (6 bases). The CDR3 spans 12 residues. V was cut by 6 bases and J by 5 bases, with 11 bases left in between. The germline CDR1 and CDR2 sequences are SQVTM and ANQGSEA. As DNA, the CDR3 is TGCAGCGTCGGACAGCTAGATCAGCCCCAGCATTTT. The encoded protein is CSVGQLDQPQHF.

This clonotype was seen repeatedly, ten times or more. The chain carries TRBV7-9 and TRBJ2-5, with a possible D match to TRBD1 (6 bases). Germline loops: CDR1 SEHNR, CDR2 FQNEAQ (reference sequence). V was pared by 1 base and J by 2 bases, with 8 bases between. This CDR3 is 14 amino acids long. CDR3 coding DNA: TGTGCCAGCAGCTTAGGACAGGCACAAGAGACCCAGTACTTC. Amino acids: CASSLGQAQETQYF.